This T cell receptor (beta chain) was profiled in a study of blood T cell repertoires in COVID-19. Study-level information: Researchers got acute and convalescent COVID-19 samples from the United States, Italy and Spain. T cells, B-cell-depleted T cells, or PBMCs supplied cDNA or gDNA.

In the original processing: Quantification of nucleated cells was approximated via reference gene primer amplification. Sequencing used immunoSEQ multiplex PCR; TCRdb keeps in-frame clones, though not all of them. That table furnishes V, J and clone size, whereas the DNA furnished D and trimming. The top ten clones hold 7.5% to 9.5% of a sample with 70,000 to 95,000 clones, around 90% of them seen once. In its sample, this clone was seen once. V dropped 6 bases and J dropped 6 bases, with 11 bases sitting between them. There are 13 residues in the CDR3. The sequenced material came from peripheral blood. This chain joins TRBV12-3 or TRBV12-4 and TRBJ2-2; perhaps TRBD2 as D (5 bases). The receptor comes from a woman in her 70s with acute or convalescent COVID-19. For the CDR3, the DNA is TGTGCCAGCAGAGCCCTAGCTCCCGGGGAGCTGTTTTTT. Protein product: CASRALAPGELFF.